A selection of T cell receptor beta chains follows, all from one sample in a study of blood T cell repertoires in COVID-19. Some clones are missing from TCRdb's copy, which holds only in-frame ones; the method was immunoSEQ multiplex PCR. The sample gives 150,000 to 200,000 clones, roughly 78% of which show up once; 2.5% to 3.5% is in the top ten. Material: peripheral blood. The receptor source for this set is a woman of 80 years or more with active or convalescent COVID-19. Each CDR3 is given with its conserved first and last residue. D genes are given only for firm matches. Expanded clones are given a class, and other clones once, few, many or no size at all.

d_call j_call v_call clone_size cdr3_nt cdr3_aa
- TRBJ1-1 TRBV4-1 - TGCGCCAGCAGCCTCCCCCCGGGACAAGAGATAGCTGAAGCTTTCTTT CASSLPPGQEIAEAFF
TRBD1 TRBJ2-3 TRBV5-4 - TGTGCCAGCAGCTGGGGGACAGGCTGGGGGGATACGCAGTATTTT CASSWGTGWGDTQYF
TRBD1 TRBJ2-6 TRBV18 - TGTGCCAGCTCGCCCATACCGGGACAGGCGAGCTCTGGGGCCAACGTCCTGACTTTC CASSPIPGQASSGANVLTF
TRBD1 TRBJ1-2 TRBV28 few TGTGCCAGCAGTGGGACAGGGGGCCTCTATGGCTACACCTTC CASSGTGGLYGYTF
- TRBJ1-1 TRBV6-1 - TGTGCCAGCAGTGAACTCGGTCTAGGGCAGGGTTCGTTCTTATTCACTGAAGCTTTCTTT CASSELGLGQGSFLFTEAFF
- TRBJ1-3 TRBV9 - TGTGCCAGCAGCGTAGTACCTCTCCCTAGCGGAAACACCATATATTTT CASSVVPLPSGNTIYF
TRBD1 TRBJ1-1 TRBV9 - TGTGCCAGCAGCGTCGTCCCGGACAGGGGGGCTGAAGCTTTCTTT CASSVVPDRGAEAFF
TRBD2 TRBJ2-1 TRBV18 - TGTGCCAGCTCAGCCACTATTATCGGCGGGGGTGTGTATGAGCAGTTCTTC CASSATIIGGGVYEQFF
- TRBJ2-7 TRBV20-1 - TGCAGTGCTGGAATGGGCAACGAGCAGTACTTC CSAGMGNEQYF
TRBD1 TRBJ2-3 TRBV7-6 - TGTGCCAGCAGCTTAGTATACAGGGGTTCAGATACGCAGTATTTT CASSLVYRGSDTQYF
- TRBJ1-1 TRBV18 - TGTGCCAGCTCACCACTTCATGCAGTCTTCACTGAAGCTTTCTTT CASSPLHAVFTEAFF